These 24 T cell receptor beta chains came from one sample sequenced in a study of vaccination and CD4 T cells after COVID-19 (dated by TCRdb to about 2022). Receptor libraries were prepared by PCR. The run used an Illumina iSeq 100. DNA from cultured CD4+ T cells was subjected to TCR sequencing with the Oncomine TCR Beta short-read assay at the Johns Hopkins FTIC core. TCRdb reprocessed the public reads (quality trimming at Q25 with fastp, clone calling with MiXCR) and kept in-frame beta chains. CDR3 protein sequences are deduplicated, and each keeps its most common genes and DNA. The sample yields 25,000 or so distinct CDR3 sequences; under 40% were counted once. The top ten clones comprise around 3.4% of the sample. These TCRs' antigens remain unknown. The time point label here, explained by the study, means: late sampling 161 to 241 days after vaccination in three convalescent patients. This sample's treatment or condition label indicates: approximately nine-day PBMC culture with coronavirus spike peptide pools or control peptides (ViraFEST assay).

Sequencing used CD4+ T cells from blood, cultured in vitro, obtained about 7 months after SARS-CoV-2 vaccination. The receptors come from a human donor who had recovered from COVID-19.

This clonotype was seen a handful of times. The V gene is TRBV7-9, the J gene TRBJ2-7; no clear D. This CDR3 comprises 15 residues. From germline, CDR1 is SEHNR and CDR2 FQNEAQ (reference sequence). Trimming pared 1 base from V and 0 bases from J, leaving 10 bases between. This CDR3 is CASSLGVGNSYEQYF. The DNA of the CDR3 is TGTGCCAGCAGCTTAGGGGTGGGGAACTCCTACGAGCAGTACTTC.

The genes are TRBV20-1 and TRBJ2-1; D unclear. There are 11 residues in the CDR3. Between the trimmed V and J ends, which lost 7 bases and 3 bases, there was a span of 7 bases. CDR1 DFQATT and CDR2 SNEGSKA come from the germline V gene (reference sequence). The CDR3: CSVRNYNEQFF. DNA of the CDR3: TGCAGTGTCCGAAACTACAATGAGCAGTTCTTC.

The CDR3 sequence is CSARGQASPYEQYF. The CDR3 DNA reads as TGCAGTGCTAGAGGTCAGGCCTCACCCTACGAGCAGTACTTC. The V gene is TRBV20-1, the J gene TRBJ2-7; D is undetermined. With 1 base removed from V and 2 bases from J, the gap between germline ends came to 12 bases. CDR1 and CDR2 from the germline V gene are DFQATT and SNEGSKA (reference sequence). The CDR3 runs to 14 residues.

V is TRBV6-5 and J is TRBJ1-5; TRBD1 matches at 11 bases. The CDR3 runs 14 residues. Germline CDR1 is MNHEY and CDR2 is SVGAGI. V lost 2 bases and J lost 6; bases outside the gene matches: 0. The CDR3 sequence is CASSYGTGGQPQHF. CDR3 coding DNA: TGTGCCAGCAGTTACGGGACAGGGGGTCAGCCCCAGCATTTT.

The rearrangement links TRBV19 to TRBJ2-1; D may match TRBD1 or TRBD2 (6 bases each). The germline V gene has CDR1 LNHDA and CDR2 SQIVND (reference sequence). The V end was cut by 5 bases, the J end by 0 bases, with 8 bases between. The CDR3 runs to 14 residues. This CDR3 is CASSAGHSYNEQFF. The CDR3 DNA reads TGTGCCAGTAGTGCGGGACACTCCTACAATGAGCAGTTCTTC.

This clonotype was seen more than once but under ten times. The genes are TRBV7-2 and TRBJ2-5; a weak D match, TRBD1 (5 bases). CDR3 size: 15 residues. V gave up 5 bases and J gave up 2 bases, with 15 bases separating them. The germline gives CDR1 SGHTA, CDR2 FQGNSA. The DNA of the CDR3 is TGTGCCAGCAGCCCGGACACTCTAACGCAAGAGACCCAGTACTTC. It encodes CASSPDTLTQETQYF.

CDR3 in amino acids: CASSRGPYGYTF. The CDR3 DNA is TGCGCCAGCAGCCGCGGACCCTATGGCTACACCTTC. V usage is TRBV4-3 and J usage is TRBJ1-2; D ambiguous. The CDR3 loop spans 12 amino acids. Germline V gene data show CDR1 as LGHNA and CDR2 as YSLEER. V dropped 4 bases and J dropped 4 bases, with 7 bases sitting between them.

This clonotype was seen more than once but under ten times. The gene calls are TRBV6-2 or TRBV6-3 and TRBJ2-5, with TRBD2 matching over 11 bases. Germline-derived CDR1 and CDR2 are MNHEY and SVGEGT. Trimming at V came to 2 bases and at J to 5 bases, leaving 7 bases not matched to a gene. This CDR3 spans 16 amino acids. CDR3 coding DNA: TGTGCCAGCAGTTACACTAGCGGGAGAAGTTGGGAGACCCAGTACTTC. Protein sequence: CASSYTSGRSWETQYF.

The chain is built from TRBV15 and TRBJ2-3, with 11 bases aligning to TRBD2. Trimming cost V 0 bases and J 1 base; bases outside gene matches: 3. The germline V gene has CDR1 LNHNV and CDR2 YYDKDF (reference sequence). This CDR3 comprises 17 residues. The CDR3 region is CATSREKGLAGTDTQYF. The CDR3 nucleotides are TGTGCCACCAGCAGAGAGAAGGGACTAGCGGGCACAGATACGCAGTATTTT.

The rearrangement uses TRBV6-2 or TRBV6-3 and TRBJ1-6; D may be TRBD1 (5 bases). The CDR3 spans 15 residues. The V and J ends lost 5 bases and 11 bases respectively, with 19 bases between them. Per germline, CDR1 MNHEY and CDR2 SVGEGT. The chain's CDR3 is CASSPLRDHVPPLHF. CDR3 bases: TGTGCCAGCAGTCCTCTGAGGGACCATGTGCCACCCCTCCACTTT.

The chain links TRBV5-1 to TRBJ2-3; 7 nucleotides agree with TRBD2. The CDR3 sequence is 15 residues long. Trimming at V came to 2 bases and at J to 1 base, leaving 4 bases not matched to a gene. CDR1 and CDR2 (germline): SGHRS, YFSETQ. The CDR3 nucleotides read TGCGCCAGCAGCTTTGAGGGAGGGGGCACAGATACGCAGTATTTT. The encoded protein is CASSFEGGGTDTQYF.

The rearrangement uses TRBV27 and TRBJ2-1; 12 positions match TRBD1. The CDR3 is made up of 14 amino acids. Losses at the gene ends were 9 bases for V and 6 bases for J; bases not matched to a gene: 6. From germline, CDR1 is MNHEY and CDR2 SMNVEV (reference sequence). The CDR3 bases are TGTGCCAGATCGGGACAGGGGGCACTCAATGAGCAGTTCTTC. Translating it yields CARSGQGALNEQFF.

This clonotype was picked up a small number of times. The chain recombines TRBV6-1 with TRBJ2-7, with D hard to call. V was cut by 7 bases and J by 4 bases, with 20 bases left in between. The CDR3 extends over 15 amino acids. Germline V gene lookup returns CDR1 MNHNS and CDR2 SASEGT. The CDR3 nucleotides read TGTGCCAGCAAACTTGGGGTGGGTCTAAGTTACGAGCAGTACTTC. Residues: CASKLGVGLSYEQYF.

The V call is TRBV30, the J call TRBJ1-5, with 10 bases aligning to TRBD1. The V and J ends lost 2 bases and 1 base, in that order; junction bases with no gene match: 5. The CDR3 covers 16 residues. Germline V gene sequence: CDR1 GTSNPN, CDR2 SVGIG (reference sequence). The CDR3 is CAWSSGTGDSNQPQHF. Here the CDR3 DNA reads TGTGCCTGGAGTTCCGGGACAGGGGACAGCAATCAGCCCCAGCATTTT.

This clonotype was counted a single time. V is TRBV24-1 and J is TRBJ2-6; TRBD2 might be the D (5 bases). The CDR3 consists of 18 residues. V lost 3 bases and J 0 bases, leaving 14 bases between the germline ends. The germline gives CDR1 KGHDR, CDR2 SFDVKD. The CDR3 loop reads CATSDVHPEGSGANVLTF. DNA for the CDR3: TGTGCCACCAGTGATGTACACCCCGAGGGCTCTGGGGCCAACGTCCTGACTTTC.

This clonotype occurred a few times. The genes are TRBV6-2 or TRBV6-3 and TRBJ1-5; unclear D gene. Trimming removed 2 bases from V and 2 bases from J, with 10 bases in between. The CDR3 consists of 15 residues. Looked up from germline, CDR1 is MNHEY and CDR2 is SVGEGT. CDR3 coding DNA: TGTGCCAGCAGTTACAACGGCCAGGGCAATCAGCCCCAGCATTTT. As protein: CASSYNGQGNQPQHF.

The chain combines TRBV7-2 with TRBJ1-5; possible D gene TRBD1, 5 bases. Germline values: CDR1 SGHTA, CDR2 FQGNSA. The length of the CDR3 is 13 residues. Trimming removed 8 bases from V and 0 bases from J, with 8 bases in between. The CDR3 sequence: CASRQNSNQPQHF. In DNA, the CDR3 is TGTGCCAGCCGACAGAATAGCAATCAGCCCCAGCATTTT.

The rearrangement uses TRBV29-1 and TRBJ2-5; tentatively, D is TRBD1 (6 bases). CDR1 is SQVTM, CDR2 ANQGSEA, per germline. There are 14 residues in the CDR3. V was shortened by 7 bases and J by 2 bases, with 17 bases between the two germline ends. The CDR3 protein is CSGKDRTEQETQYF. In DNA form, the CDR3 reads TGCAGCGGAAAGGATCGGACAGAGCAAGAGACCCAGTACTTC.

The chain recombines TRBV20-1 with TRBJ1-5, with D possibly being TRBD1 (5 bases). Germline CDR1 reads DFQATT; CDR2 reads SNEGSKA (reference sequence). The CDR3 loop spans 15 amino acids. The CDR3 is CTAKASGHWNQPQHF. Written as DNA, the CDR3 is TGCACCGCCAAGGCAAGCGGACATTGGAATCAGCCCCAGCATTTT.

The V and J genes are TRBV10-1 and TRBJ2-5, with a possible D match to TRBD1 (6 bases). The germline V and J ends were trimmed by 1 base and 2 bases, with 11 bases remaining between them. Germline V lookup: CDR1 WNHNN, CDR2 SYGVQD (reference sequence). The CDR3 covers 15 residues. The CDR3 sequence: CASSEWRTAQETQYF. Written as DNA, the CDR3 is TGCGCCAGCAGTGAGTGGAGGACAGCTCAAGAGACCCAGTACTTC.

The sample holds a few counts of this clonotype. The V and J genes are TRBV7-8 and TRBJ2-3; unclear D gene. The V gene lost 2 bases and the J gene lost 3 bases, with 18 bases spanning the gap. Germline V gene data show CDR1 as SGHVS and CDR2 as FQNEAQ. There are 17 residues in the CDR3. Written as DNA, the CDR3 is TGTGCCAGCAGCTTAATGTTGGCGGTAATGGCAACAGATACGCAGTATTTT. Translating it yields CASSLMLAVMATDTQYF.

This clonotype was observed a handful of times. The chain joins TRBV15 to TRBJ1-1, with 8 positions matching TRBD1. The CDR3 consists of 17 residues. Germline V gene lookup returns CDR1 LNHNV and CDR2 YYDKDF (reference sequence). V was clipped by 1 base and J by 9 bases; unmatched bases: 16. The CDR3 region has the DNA TGTGCCACCAGCAGAGTGGTATACAGGGGGTCTAGAAACCAAGCTTTCTTT. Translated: CATSRVVYRGSRNQAFF.

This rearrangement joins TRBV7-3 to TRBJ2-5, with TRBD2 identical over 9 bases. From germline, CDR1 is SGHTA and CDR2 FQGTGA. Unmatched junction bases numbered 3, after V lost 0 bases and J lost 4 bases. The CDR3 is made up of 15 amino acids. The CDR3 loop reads CASSLTAGGIETQYF. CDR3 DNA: TGTGCCAGCAGCTTAACGGCGGGAGGGATAGAGACCCAGTACTTC.

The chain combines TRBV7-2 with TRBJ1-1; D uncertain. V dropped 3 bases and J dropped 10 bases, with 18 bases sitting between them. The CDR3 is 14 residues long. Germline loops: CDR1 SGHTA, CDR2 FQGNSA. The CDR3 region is CASSFIRTPGGAFF. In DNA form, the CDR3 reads TGTGCCAGCAGCTTTATTAGGACTCCTGGTGGAGCTTTCTTT.